Each of the 28 T cell receptor beta chains below was sequenced from the same sample in a study of T cells after somatic rescue of genetic block. The data were produced by immunoSEQ multiplex PCR, yet TCRdb's version contains in-frame clones alone and is incomplete. The table includes approximately 71,000 clones, around 92% detected once. Sequencing was carried out using peripheral blood mononuclear cells (PBMCs). All receptors derive from a man aged 35-49 years.

V and J are TRBV5-1 and TRBJ2-5, with 9 nucleotides matching TRBD1. The CDR3 runs to 14 residues. V shed 4 bases and J 4 bases; nucleotides not matched to a gene: 5. CDR1 is SGHRS, CDR2 YFSETQ, per germline. DNA for the CDR3: TGCGCCAGCAGCCCACAGGGGGCTTTAGAGACCCAGTACTTC. Its protein product is CASSPQGALETQYF.

The chain couples TRBV5-1 to TRBJ1-1, with 7 nucleotides matching TRBD1. The V gene's germline CDR1 is SGHRS and CDR2 YFSETQ. The CDR3 sequence is 16 residues long. V shed 4 bases and J 11 bases; nucleotides not matched to a gene: 20. For the CDR3, the DNA is TGCGCCAGCAGCGTAGCCGGGACAGTTGGCCATTTTCTGGCTTTCTTT. As protein: CASSVAGTVGHFLAFF.

The rearrangement links TRBV6-1 to TRBJ1-1; D might be TRBD1 (5 bases). The CDR3 is made up of 13 amino acids. The V end was cut by 9 bases, the J end by 0 bases, with 11 bases between. CDR1 is MNHNS, CDR2 SASEGT, per germline. The DNA of the CDR3 is TGTGCCAGTGGGGGACGCTTGAACACTGAAGCTTTCTTT. Translating it yields CASGGRLNTEAFF.

This chain connects TRBV6-4 to TRBJ1-6, with 9 bases identical to TRBD1. The germline V gene encodes CDR1 MRHNA and CDR2 SNTAGT. Trimming cost V 8 bases and J 7 bases; bases outside gene matches: 6. The CDR3 runs 14 residues. The CDR3 DNA is TGTGCCAGCCGCCGGGACAGGGTCAATTCACCCCTCCACTTT. This encodes CASRRDRVNSPLHF.

This chain links TRBV28 with TRBJ1-1; D perhaps matches TRBD1 (5 bases). The V gene's germline CDR1 is MDHEN and CDR2 SYDVKM. V was clipped by 6 bases and J by 1 base, with 12 bases between them. The CDR3 is 14 residues long. The DNA for the CDR3 is TGTGCCAGCAGCCCGGACACTAAGAACACTGAAGCTTTCTTT. It translates to CASSPDTKNTEAFF.

The chain combines TRBV19 with TRBJ2-5; D possibly corresponds to TRBD2 (5 bases). Judging by the DNA end, TRBJ2-7 fits better; the J call may be wrong. CDR1 is LNHDA, CDR2 SQIVND, per germline (reference sequence). This CDR3 is built from 12 residues. CDR3 sequence: CASPGGLYEQYF. CDR3 nucleotides: TGTGCCAGTCCCGGAGGTCTTTACGAGCAGTACTTC.

The DNA for the CDR3 is TGTGCCAGCAGCTTTGCCGGGACAGGGGTTGGAGATACGCAGTATTTT. Its translation is CASSFAGTGVGDTQYF. The rearrangement uses TRBV11-2 and TRBJ2-3, with 10 nucleotides matching TRBD1. CDR1 SGHAT and CDR2 FQNNGV come from the germline V gene. This CDR3 is 16 amino acids long. After removal of 3 bases from V and 5 bases from J, the junction contained 8 bases not matched to a gene.

The chain combines TRBV9 with TRBJ2-5; tentatively, D is TRBD1 (6 bases). V gave up 0 bases and J gave up 7 bases, with 10 bases separating them. The CDR3 runs 13 residues. CDR1 SGDLS and CDR2 YYNGEE come from the germline V gene. In DNA form, the CDR3 reads TGTGCCAGCAGCGTAGATACAGGGAGGACCCAGTACTTC. This gives the protein CASSVDTGRTQYF.

The chain uses TRBV5-8 and TRBJ2-3, with TRBD2 matching over 12 bases. The V and J ends lost 0 bases and 0 bases, in that order; junction bases with no gene match: 2. Looked up from germline, CDR1 is SGHTS and CDR2 is YDEGEE. The length of the CDR3 is 17 residues. The CDR3 DNA is TGTGCCAGCAGCTTGGCCGGGACTAGCGGGAGCACAGATACGCAGTATTTT. Its protein is CASSLAGTSGSTDTQYF.

The chain is built from TRBV28 and TRBJ2-7, with 9 bases matching TRBD2. Per the germline V gene, CDR1 is MDHEN and CDR2 is SYDVKM. Trimming at V came to 5 bases and at J to 6 bases, leaving 11 bases not matched to a gene. This CDR3 is built from 15 residues. The CDR3, as DNA: TGTGCCAGCAGTAGAGCCGGGACTAGCAAACCCGAGCAGTACTTC. Protein sequence: CASSRAGTSKPEQYF.

The V call is TRBV7-9, the J call TRBJ2-1; no definite D call. Trimming removed 5 bases from V and 2 bases from J, with 10 bases in between. Germline CDR1 SEHNR, CDR2 FQNEAQ (reference sequence). The CDR3 runs to 14 residues. DNA of the CDR3: TGTGCCAGCAGCCTCGAAACCGCCTACAATGAGCAGTTCTTC. Translating it yields CASSLETAYNEQFF.

The chain employs TRBV7-8 and TRBJ1-6, with D tentatively TRBD1 (5 bases). In germline, CDR1 is SGHVS, CDR2 FQNEAQ. The CDR3 is made up of 15 amino acids. Deletions cut 1 base from V and 8 bases from J, with 12 bases between. For the CDR3, the DNA is TGTGCCAGCAGCTTAGACTGGCAGGGAGATTCACCCCTCCACTTT. The encoded protein is CASSLDWQGDSPLHF.

This rearrangement joins TRBV18 to TRBJ1-3; TRBD1 agrees at 7 bases. The CDR3 extends over 15 amino acids. In germline, CDR1 is KGHSH, CDR2 LQKENI. V was pared by 4 bases and J by 3 bases, with 6 bases of the junction left unmatched. CDR3 sequence: CASSLLTGSGNTIYF. DNA of the CDR3: TGTGCCAGCTCACTATTGACAGGGAGTGGAAACACCATATATTTT.

This rearrangement joins TRBV7-8 to TRBJ2-7; D not certain. The CDR3 runs to 13 residues. Germline assignment: CDR1 SGHVS and CDR2 FQNEAQ. V was cut by 3 bases and J by 3 bases, with 9 bases left in between. DNA of the CDR3: TGTGCCAGCAGCTTCTCCAGATACTACGAGCAGTACTTC. Its translation is CASSFSRYYEQYF.

The CDR3, as DNA: TGTGCCAGCAGCGCCCTGGGACAGGGTAACTATGGCTACACCTTC. Its translation is CASSALGQGNYGYTF. The chain joins TRBV7-9 to TRBJ1-2, with TRBD1 matching 9 bases. After removal of 5 bases from V and 1 base from J, the junction contained 5 bases not matched to a gene. This CDR3 region has 15 residues. Per the germline V gene, CDR1 is SEHNR and CDR2 is FQNEAQ (reference sequence).

This clone was picked up a small number of times. One end of the junction does not line up with germline, which may come from a read error. J is TRBJ1-5 and V is TRBV6-1; perhaps TRBD1 as D (6 bases). Per the germline V gene, CDR1 is MNHNS and CDR2 is SASEGT. This CDR3 comprises 11 residues. The CDR3 nucleotides read TGTGCCAGCACCTCCGGACAGCTCCAGCATTTT. The encoded protein is CASTSGQLQHF.

The CDR3, as DNA: TGTGCCAGCTCACAGGGACAGGGGGCGAGTGAAGCTTTCTTT. Its protein product is CASSQGQGASEAFF. The V call is TRBV18, the J call TRBJ1-1; 12 nucleotides align to TRBD1. CDR3 size: 14 residues. Looked up from germline, CDR1 is KGHSH and CDR2 is LQKENI. The junction had 4 bases not matched to a gene; V was cut back by 4 bases and J by 7 bases. Filled out from reference TRBV18 and TRBJ1-1, the complete variable domain reads NAGVMQNPRHLVRRRGQEARLRCSPMKGHSHVYWYRQLPEEGLKFMVYLQKENIIDESGMPKERFSAEFPKEGPSILRIQQVVRGDSAAYFCASSQGQGASEAFFGQGTRLTVV.

V is TRBV7-2 and J is TRBJ2-5; D gene unclear. From germline, CDR1 is SGHTA and CDR2 FQGNSA. The V end was cut by 0 bases, the J end by 7 bases, with 3 bases between. The CDR3 totals 11 residues. Here the CDR3 DNA reads TGTGCCAGCAGCTTAGCAGGGACCCAGTACTTC. As protein: CASSLAGTQYF. The variable domain in full, with the rest retrieved from reference TRBV7-2 and TRBJ2-5, is GAGVSQSPSNKVTEKGKDVELRCDPISGHTALYWYRQSLGQGLEFLIYFQGNSAPDKSGLPSDRFSAERTGGSVSTLTIQRTQQEDSAVYLCASSLAGTQYFGPGTRLLVL.

The CDR3 coding sequence is TGTGCCAGTAGTATAGGCGGTAGCGGCTCCTACGAGCAGTACTTC. Translated, it gives CASSIGGSGSYEQYF. The rearrangement uses TRBV19 and TRBJ2-7; TRBD2 might be the D (6 bases). Germline V gene sequence: CDR1 LNHDA, CDR2 SQIVND (reference sequence). With 1 base removed from V and 0 bases from J, the gap between germline ends came to 10 bases. The CDR3 contains 15 residues.

CDR3 DNA sequence: TGTGCCAGCAGCTTGGGTCGGACTGAAGCTTTCTTT. Translating gives CASSLGRTEAFF. The chain links TRBV7-9 to TRBJ1-1; D ambiguous. CDR1 and CDR2 (germline): SEHNR, FQNEAQ (reference sequence). The ends were cut back, 3 bases at V and 5 bases at J, with 7 bases in the middle. There are 12 residues in the CDR3.

The chain combines TRBV6-9 with TRBJ2-3, with unresolved D. Germline V gene sequence: CDR1 MNHGY, CDR2 SVAAGI. The CDR3 runs 14 residues. Between the trimmed V and J ends, which lost 2 bases and 7 bases, there was a span of 13 bases. DNA of the CDR3: TGTGCCAGCAGTTATGTCCGCCCCCCGAATACGCAGTATTTT. Translating gives CASSYVRPPNTQYF.

V gene TRBV19 combines with J gene TRBJ2-1, with a weak D call TRBD2 (5 bases). The germline V and J ends were trimmed by 4 bases and 8 bases, with 15 bases remaining between them. CDR3 length: 14 residues. Germline CDR1 is LNHDA and CDR2 is SQIVND (reference sequence). The chain's CDR3 is CASSRASHYDEQFF. CDR3 DNA sequence: TGTGCCAGTAGTAGGGCTAGCCATTACGATGAGCAGTTCTTC.

The gene calls are TRBV19 and TRBJ2-7, with D perhaps TRBD1 or TRBD2 (5 bases each). Between the trimmed V and J ends, which lost 4 bases and 2 bases, there was a span of 12 bases. The germline V gene encodes CDR1 LNHDA and CDR2 SQIVND (reference sequence). The CDR3 runs to 14 residues. The CDR3 protein is CASSTGTGPYEQYF. The CDR3 DNA is TGTGCCAGTAGTACCGGGACGGGTCCCTACGAGCAGTACTTC.

The genes are TRBV6-6 and TRBJ2-7; D unclear. V lost 6 bases to trimming and J lost 0 bases, with 15 bases between them. This CDR3 spans 15 amino acids. Germline-derived CDR1 and CDR2 are MNHNY and SVGAGI (reference sequence). CDR3 sequence reads: CASRYSRASSYEQYF. The CDR3 DNA reads TGTGCCAGCAGGTACAGCCGGGCAAGCTCCTACGAGCAGTACTTC.

This chain links TRBV5-6 with TRBJ2-3; no definite D call. The CDR3 loop spans 16 amino acids. Germline loops: CDR1 SGHDT, CDR2 YYEEEE. The germline V and J ends were trimmed by 4 bases and 6 bases, with 21 bases remaining between them. The CDR3 protein is CASSLERVSLQDTQYF. As DNA, the CDR3 is TGTGCCAGCAGCCTGGAACGGGTTTCCCTTCAGGATACGCAGTATTTT. The full variable domain, rest sourced from reference TRBV5-6 and TRBJ2-3, is DAGVTQSPTHLIKTRGQQVTLRCSPKSGHDTVSWYQQALGQGPQFIFQYYEEEERQRGNFPDRFSGHQFPNYSSELNVNALLLGDSALYLCASSLERVSLQDTQYFGPGTRLTVL.

The V gene is TRBV19, the J gene TRBJ1-1; 8 bases match TRBD1. The CDR3 covers 16 residues. Germline trimming cut 1 base from V and 6 bases from J; bases unmatched to any gene: 10. Germline lookup yields CDR1 LNHDA and CDR2 SQIVND (reference sequence). The CDR3 loop reads CASSIGAGGYQSEAFF. CDR3 in DNA: TGTGCCAGTAGTATAGGGGCAGGGGGCTATCAGTCTGAAGCTTTCTTT.

The CDR3 sequence: CASGRAGGYEQYF. CDR3 nucleotide sequence: TGCGCCAGCGGCAGAGCGGGAGGATACGAGCAGTACTTC. The chain is built from TRBV5-1 and TRBJ2-7; 9 bases match TRBD2. In germline, CDR1 is SGHRS, CDR2 YFSETQ. CDR3 length: 13 amino acids. Trimming took 7 bases from V and 4 from J; bases not matched to a gene: 6.

This chain uses TRBV4-2 with TRBJ2-7, with TRBD2 matching 7 bases. This CDR3 spans 15 amino acids. The J segment lost 5 bases and the V segment lost 1 base, leaving 8 bases of the junction unmatched. The germline V gene has CDR1 LGHNA and CDR2 YNFKEQ. CDR3 loop: CASSQGTSLAHEQYF. As DNA, the CDR3 is TGTGCCAGCAGCCAAGGGACTAGTTTGGCCCACGAGCAGTACTTC.